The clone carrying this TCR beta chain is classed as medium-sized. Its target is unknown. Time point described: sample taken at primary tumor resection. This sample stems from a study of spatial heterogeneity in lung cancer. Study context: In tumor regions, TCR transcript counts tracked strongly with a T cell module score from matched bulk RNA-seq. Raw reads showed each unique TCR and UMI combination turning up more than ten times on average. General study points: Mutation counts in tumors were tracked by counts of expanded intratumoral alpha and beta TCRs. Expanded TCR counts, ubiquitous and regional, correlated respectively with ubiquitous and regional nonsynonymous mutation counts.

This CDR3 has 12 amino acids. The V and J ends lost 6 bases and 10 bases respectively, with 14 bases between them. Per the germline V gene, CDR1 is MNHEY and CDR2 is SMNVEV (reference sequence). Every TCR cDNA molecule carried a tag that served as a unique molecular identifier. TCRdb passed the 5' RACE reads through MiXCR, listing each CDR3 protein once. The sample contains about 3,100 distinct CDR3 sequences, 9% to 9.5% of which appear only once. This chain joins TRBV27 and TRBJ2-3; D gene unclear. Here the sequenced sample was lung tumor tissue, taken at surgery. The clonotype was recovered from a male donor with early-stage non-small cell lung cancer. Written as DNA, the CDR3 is TGTGCCAGCAGCTCACTCTCCCGTTCGCAGTATTTT. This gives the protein CASSSLSRSQYF.